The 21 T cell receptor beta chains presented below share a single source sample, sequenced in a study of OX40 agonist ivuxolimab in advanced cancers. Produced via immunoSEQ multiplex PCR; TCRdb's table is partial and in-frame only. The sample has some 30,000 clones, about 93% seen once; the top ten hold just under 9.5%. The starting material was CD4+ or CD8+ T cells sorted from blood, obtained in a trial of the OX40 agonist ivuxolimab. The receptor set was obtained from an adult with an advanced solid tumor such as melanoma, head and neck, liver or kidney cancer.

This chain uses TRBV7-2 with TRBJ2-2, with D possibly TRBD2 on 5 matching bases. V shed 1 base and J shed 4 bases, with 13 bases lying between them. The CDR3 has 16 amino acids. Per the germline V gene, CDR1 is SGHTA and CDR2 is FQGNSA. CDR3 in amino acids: CASSLGASRGTGELFF. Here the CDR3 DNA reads TGTGCCAGCAGCTTAGGGGCTAGCCGGGGCACCGGGGAGCTGTTTTTT.

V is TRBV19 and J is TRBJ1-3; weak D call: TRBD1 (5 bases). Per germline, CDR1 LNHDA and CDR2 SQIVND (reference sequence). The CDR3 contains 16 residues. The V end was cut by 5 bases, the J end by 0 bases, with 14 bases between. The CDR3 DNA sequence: TGTGCCAGTAGTCCGTACACAGGCGTCTCTGGAAACACCATATATTTT. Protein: CASSPYTGVSGNTIYF.

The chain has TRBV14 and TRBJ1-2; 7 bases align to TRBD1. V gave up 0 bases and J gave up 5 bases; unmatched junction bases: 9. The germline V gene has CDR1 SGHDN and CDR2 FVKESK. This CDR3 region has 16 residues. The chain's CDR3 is CASSQEGGGLVYGYTF. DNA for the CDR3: TGTGCCAGCAGCCAAGAAGGGGGCGGCCTTGTATATGGCTACACCTTC.

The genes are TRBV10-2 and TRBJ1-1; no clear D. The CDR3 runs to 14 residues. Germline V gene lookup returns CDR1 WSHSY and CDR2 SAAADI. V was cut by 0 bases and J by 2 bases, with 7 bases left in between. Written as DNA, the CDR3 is TGCGCCAGCAGTGAGTCGATGAGAAACACTGAAGCTTTCTTT. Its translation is CASSESMRNTEAFF.

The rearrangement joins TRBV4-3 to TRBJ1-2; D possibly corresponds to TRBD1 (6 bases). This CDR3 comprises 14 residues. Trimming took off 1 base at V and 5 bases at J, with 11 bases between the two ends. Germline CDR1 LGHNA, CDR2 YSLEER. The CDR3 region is CASSQGTGTYGYTF. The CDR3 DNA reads TGCGCCAGCAGCCAAGGTACAGGGACATATGGCTACACCTTC.

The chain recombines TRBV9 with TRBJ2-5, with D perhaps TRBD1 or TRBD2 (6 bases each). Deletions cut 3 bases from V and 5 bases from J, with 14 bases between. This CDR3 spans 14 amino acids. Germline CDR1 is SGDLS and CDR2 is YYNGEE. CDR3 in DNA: TGTGCCAGCAGCGCCTCGGGGGCGGCCGAGACCCAGTACTTC. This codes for CASSASGAAETQYF.

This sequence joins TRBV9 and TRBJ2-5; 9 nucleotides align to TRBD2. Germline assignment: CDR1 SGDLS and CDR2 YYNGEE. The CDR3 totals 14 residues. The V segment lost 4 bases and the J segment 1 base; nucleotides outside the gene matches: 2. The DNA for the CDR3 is TGTGCCAGCAGCCCTAGCGGGATCCAAGAGACCCAGTACTTC. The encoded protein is CASSPSGIQETQYF.

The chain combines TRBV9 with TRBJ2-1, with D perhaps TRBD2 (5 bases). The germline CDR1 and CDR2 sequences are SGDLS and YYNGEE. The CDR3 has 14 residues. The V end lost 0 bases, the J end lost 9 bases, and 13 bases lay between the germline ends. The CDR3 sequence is CASSVARGNGEQFF. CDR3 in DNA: TGTGCCAGCAGCGTAGCCCGAGGGAACGGTGAGCAGTTCTTC.

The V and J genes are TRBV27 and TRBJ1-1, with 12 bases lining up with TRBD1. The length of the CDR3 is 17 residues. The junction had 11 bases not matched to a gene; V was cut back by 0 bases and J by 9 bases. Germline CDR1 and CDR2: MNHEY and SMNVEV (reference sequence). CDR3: CASSLSWDRGRSGKAFF. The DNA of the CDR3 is TGTGCCAGCAGTTTATCTTGGGACAGGGGGCGTTCGGGAAAAGCTTTCTTT.

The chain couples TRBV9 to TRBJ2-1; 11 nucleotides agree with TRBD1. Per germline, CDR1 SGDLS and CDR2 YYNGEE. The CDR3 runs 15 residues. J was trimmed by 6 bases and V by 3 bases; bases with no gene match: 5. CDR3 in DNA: TGTGCCAGCAGCGCTGGGACAGGGGGGAGCAATGAGCAGTTCTTC. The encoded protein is CASSAGTGGSNEQFF.

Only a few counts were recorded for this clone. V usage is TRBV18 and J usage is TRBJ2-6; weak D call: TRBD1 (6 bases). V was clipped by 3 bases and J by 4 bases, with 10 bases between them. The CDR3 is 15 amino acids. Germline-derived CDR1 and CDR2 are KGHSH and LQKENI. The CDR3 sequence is CASSPTGSGANVLTF. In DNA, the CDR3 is TGTGCCAGCTCACCGACAGGATCCGGGGCCAACGTCCTGACTTTC.

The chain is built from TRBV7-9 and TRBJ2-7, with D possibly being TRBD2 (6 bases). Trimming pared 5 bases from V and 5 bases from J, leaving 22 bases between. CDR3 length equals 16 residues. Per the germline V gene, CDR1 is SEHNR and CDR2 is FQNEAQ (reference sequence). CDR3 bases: TGTGCCAGCAGCAATGCCATTGGCGGGAAGCGAAACGAGCAGTACTTC. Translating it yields CASSNAIGGKRNEQYF. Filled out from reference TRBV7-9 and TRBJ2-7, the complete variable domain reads DTGVSQNPRHKITKRGQNVTFRCDPISEHNRLYWYRQTLGQGPEFLTYFQNEAQLEKSRLLSDRFSAERPKGSFSTLEIQRTEQGDSAMYLCASSNAIGGKRNEQYFGPGTRLTVT.

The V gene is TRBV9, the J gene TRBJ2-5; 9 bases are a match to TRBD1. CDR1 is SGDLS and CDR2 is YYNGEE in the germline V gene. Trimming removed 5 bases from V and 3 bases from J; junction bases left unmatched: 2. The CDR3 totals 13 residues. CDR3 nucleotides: TGTGCCAGCAGGCGGACAGGGGAAGAGACCCAGTACTTC. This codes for CASRRTGEETQYF.

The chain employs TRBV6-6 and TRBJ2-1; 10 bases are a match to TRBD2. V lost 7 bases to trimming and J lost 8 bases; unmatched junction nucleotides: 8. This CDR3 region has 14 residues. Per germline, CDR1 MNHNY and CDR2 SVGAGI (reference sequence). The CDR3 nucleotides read TGTGCCAGCATTCTAGCGGGAGTGGGCGATGAGCAGTTCTTC. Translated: CASILAGVGDEQFF.

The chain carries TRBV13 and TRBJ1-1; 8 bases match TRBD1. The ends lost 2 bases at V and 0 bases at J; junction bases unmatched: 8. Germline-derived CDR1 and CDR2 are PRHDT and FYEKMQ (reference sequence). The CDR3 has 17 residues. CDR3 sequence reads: CASSLSGDRGLNTEAFF. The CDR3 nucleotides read TGTGCCAGCAGCTTATCTGGCGACAGGGGACTGAACACTGAAGCTTTCTTT.

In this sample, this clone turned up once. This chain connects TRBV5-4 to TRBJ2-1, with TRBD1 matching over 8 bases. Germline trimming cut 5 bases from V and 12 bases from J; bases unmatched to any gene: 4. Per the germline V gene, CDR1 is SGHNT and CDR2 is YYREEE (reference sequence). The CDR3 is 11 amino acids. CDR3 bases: TGTGCCAGCAGGTCCGGGACAGGGCAGTTCTTC. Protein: CASRSGTGQFF.

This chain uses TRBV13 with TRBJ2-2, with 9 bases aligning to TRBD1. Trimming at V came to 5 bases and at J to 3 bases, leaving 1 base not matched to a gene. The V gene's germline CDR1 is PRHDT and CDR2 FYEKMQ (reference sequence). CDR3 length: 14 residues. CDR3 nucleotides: TGTGCCAGCAGCCGGACAGGGGACACCGGGGAGCTGTTTTTT. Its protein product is CASSRTGDTGELFF.

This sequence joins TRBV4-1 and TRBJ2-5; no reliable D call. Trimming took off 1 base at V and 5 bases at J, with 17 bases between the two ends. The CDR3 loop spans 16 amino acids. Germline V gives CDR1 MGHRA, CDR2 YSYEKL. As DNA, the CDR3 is TGCGCCAGCAGCCAAGTCCCCTTCGACCCGATGGAGACCCAGTACTTC. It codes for CASSQVPFDPMETQYF.

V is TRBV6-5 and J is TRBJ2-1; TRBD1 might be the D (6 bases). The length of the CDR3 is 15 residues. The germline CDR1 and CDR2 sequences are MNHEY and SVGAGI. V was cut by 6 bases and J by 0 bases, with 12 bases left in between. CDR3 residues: CASRITGRSYNEQFF. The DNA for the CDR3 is TGTGCCAGCAGGATAACAGGGCGCTCCTACAATGAGCAGTTCTTC.

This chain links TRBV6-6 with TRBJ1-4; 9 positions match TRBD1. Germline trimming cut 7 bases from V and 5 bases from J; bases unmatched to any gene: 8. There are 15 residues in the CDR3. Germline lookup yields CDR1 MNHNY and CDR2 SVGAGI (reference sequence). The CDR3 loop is CASKPGTGLNEKLFF. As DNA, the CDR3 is TGTGCCAGCAAACCCGGGACAGGGTTAAATGAAAAACTGTTTTTT.

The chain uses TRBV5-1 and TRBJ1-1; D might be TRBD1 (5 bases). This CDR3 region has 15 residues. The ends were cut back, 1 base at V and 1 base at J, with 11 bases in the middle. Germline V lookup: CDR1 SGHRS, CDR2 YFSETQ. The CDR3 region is CASSLLQASNTEAFF. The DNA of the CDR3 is TGCGCCAGCAGCTTGTTACAGGCATCGAACACTGAAGCTTTCTTT.